This TCR beta chain was sequenced for a study of cytotoxic CD8 clonotypes in ibrutinib-treated CLL. Study background: The patients, roughly ten relapsed/refractory and approximately 15 treatment-naive, included 17 who were IGHV unmutated.

Germline CDR1 and CDR2: LGHNA and YSLEER. The V segment lost 0 bases and the J segment 7 bases; nucleotides outside the gene matches: 6. CDR3 length equals 16 residues. With regard to this clone: The antigen is not known.

Findings and caveats of the study: Exceeding age-matched healthy donors, baseline clonality also tracked the counts of circulating CD8+ T cells. Under treatment, the uncommon public clonotypes either contracted or remained stable.

The data were produced by immunoSEQ multiplex PCR, yet TCRdb's version contains in-frame clones alone and is incomplete. The repertoire includes about 200,000 clones, 70% of them detected once, and roughly 6.4% sits in the top ten. The J gene is TRBJ2-1, the V gene TRBV4-3; TRBD2 matches at 10 bases. The source material was PBMCs, sampled after 12 months of ibrutinib treatment. This TCR derives from a human donor with chronic lymphocytic leukemia. CDR3 sequence: CASSQERTAGGNEQFF. CDR3 sequence (DNA): TGCGCCAGCAGCCAAGAAAGGACAGCGGGAGGGAATGAGCAGTTCTTC.